Listed here is a single T cell receptor beta chain. This sample is drawn from a study of T cells after yellow fever vaccination. V shed 5 bases and J shed 0 bases, with 20 bases lying between them. This CDR3 is built from 18 residues. CDR1 is LNHDA and CDR2 is SQIVND in the germline V gene (reference sequence). 5'RACE template switching produced TCR cDNA carrying a universal primer site and UMIs. MiXCR, run by TCRdb on the 5' RACE reads, gives a single entry per CDR3 protein. The table records 400,000 to 650,000 distinct CDR3 sequences, about a fifth of them present only once. The chain links TRBV19 to TRBJ1-5; weak D call: TRBD1 (5 bases). Sequenced material: PBMCs, taken about 21 days after the first yellow fever vaccination. The receptor was isolated from a man between 18 and 29 years old who received the YFV17D yellow fever vaccine. This chain's CDR3 is CASSDPPGTGYSNQPQHF. The CDR3 DNA reads TGTGCCAGTAGTGATCCACCTGGGACGGGGTATAGCAATCAGCCCCAGCATTTT. Full variable domain (rest looked up from reference TRBV19 and TRBJ1-5): DGGITQSPKYLFRKEGQNVTLSCEQNLNHDAMYWYRQDPGQGLRLIYYSQIVNDFQKGDIAEGYSVSREKKESFPLTVTSAQKNPTAFYLCASSDPPGTGYSNQPQHFGDGTRLSIL.